These 5 T cell receptor beta chains came from one sample sequenced in a study of blood T cell repertoires in COVID-19. Data came from immunoSEQ multiplex PCR; TCRdb stores just in-frame clones and leaves some out. The sample lists about 64,000 clones, 65% to 90% occurring once. Sequencing used peripheral blood. The receptors were gathered from a man aged 35 to 55 with acute or convalescent COVID-19.

The chain carries TRBV7-9 and TRBJ1-6; TRBD1 agrees at 8 bases. The CDR3 covers 15 residues. The V gene's germline CDR1 is SEHNR and CDR2 FQNEAQ (reference sequence). With 6 bases clipped from V and 4 bases from J, the junction kept 5 bases outside the gene matches. The CDR3 region has the DNA TGTGCCAGCAGGAGCGACAGGGGTTATAATTCACCCCTCCACTTT. The encoded protein is CASRSDRGYNSPLHF.

This clone turned up a few times. The chain couples TRBV3-1 (or the pseudogene TRBV3-2) to TRBJ1-2, with TRBD1 as a possible D gene (6 bases). The CDR3 has 12 amino acids. From germline, CDR1 is LGHDT and CDR2 YNNKEL (reference sequence). Trimming took 8 bases from V and 6 from J, leaving 13 bases between them. The CDR3 DNA reads as TGTGCCAGCTCCGGGGGGGGGCATGGCTACACCTTC. Translating gives CASSGGGHGYTF.

V is TRBV5-1 and J is TRBJ2-2; TRBD1 is a possible D gene (5 bases). V was shortened by 2 bases and J by 3 bases, with 11 bases between the two germline ends. The CDR3 extends over 15 amino acids. Germline CDR1 reads SGHRS; CDR2 reads YFSETQ. The CDR3 reads CASSFGADYTGELFF. DNA for the CDR3: TGCGCCAGCAGCTTTGGGGCAGACTACACCGGGGAGCTGTTTTTT.

This chain connects TRBV18 to TRBJ1-2, with 7 positions matching TRBD1. V lost 1 base and J lost 3; bases outside the gene matches: 23. From germline, CDR1 is KGHSH and CDR2 LQKENI. This CDR3 is 21 amino acids long. CDR3 amino acids: CASSPRTSVGQADLIDYGYTF. The CDR3 DNA sequence: TGTGCCAGCTCACCACGGACTTCGGTTGGACAGGCGGATTTGATAGACTATGGCTACACCTTC.

The chain recombines TRBV4-1 with TRBJ2-6, with TRBD2 as a possible D gene (5 bases). Germline CDR1 reads MGHRA; CDR2 reads YSYEKL. Deletions cut 8 bases from V and 0 bases from J, with 14 bases between. This CDR3 comprises 16 residues. The CDR3 region is CASEPGVSSGANVLTF. The CDR3 DNA reads TGCGCCAGCGAACCCGGGGTTTCCTCTGGGGCCAACGTCCTGACTTTC.